These T cell receptor beta chains were read from a single sample in a study of read filtering for tumor transcriptome and immune sequencing. MiXCR was run by TCRdb on the reads, yielding one entry per CDR3 protein. The data hold approximately 23,000 distinct CDR3 sequences, with 20% to 25% observed a single time. Sequencing was done on a sample of a population of CD138-negative cells sorted from bone marrow. These receptors were collected from a donor at least 40 years old with multiple myeloma. Each CDR3 is given with its conserved first and last residue. D genes are given only for firm matches. Part of the rows lack a size; the others show once, few, many or a class for expanded clones.

j_call: TRBJ2-1
clone_size: once
d_call: TRBD2
v_call: TRBV7-9
cdr3_aa: CASSSQLAGGSPYNEQFF
cdr3_nt: TGTGCCAGCAGCTCCCAACTAGCGGGAGGGTCCCCCTACAATGAGCAGTTCTTC

j_call: TRBJ2-1
clone_size: medium-sized
d_call: .
v_call: TRBV28
cdr3_aa: CASSLLRGEQFF
cdr3_nt: TGTGCCAGCAGTCTCCTGAGGGGTGAGCAGTTCTTC

j_call: TRBJ2-3
clone_size: many
d_call: .
v_call: TRBV20-1
cdr3_aa: CSAARGQASTDTQYF
cdr3_nt: TGCAGTGCAGCCCGGGGCCAGGCTAGCACAGATACGCAGTATTTT

j_call: TRBJ2-2
clone_size: many
d_call: TRBD2
v_call: TRBV29-1
cdr3_aa: CSVLAGVGANTGELFF
cdr3_nt: TGCAGCGTACTAGCGGGGGTAGGCGCGAACACCGGGGAGCTGTTTTTT

j_call: TRBJ1-4
clone_size: many
d_call: .
v_call: TRBV7-6
cdr3_aa: CASSLTAELTNEKLFF
cdr3_nt: TGTGCCAGCAGTTTAACAGCGGAGTTAACTAATGAAAAACTGTTTTTT

j_call: TRBJ2-7
clone_size: many
d_call: .
v_call: TRBV18
cdr3_aa: CASSPWSAQEQYF
cdr3_nt: TGTGCCAGCTCACCGTGGTCTGCCCAAGAGCAGTACTTC

j_call: TRBJ2-7
clone_size: many
d_call: TRBD2
v_call: TRBV2
cdr3_aa: CASKRESGSFFSYEQYF
cdr3_nt: TGTGCCAGCAAAAGGGAGAGCGGGAGTTTTTTCTCCTACGAGCAGTACTTC

j_call: TRBJ2-1
clone_size: many
d_call: TRBD2
v_call: TRBV7-9
cdr3_aa: CASSLGLSGTYNEQFF
cdr3_nt: TGTGCCAGCAGCCTAGGGTTAAGCGGGACGTACAATGAGCAGTTCTTC

j_call: TRBJ2-1
clone_size: medium-sized
d_call: TRBD2
v_call: TRBV29-1
cdr3_aa: CSVGLKAGGLYEQFF
cdr3_nt: TGCAGCGTTGGTCTTAAAGCGGGAGGGCTCTATGAGCAGTTCTTC

j_call: TRBJ1-1
clone_size: many
d_call: .
v_call: TRBV2
cdr3_aa: CASSEAVGRSKMAFF
cdr3_nt: TGTGCCAGCAGTGAAGCCGTCGGACGTAGCAAAATGGCTTTCTTT

j_call: TRBJ1-1
clone_size: many
d_call: TRBD1
v_call: TRBV29-1
cdr3_aa: CSAMGQKNTEAFF
cdr3_nt: TGCAGCGCTATGGGACAGAAGAACACTGAAGCTTTCTTT

j_call: TRBJ2-7
clone_size: many
d_call: TRBD2
v_call: TRBV7-2
cdr3_aa: CASSWGLAGSNTYEQYF
cdr3_nt: TGTGCCAGCAGCTGGGGACTAGCGGGCTCGAACACCTACGAGCAGTACTTC

j_call: TRBJ2-1
clone_size: many
d_call: .
v_call: TRBV19
cdr3_aa: CASSIQLYNEQFF
cdr3_nt: TGTGCCAGTAGTATCCAGCTCTACAATGAGCAGTTCTTC

j_call: TRBJ2-3
clone_size: many
d_call: TRBD1
v_call: TRBV28
cdr3_aa: CASSLPGTGGTDTQYF
cdr3_nt: TGTGCCAGCAGTTTACCCGGGACAGGGGGCACAGATACGCAGTATTTT

j_call: TRBJ2-4
clone_size: .
d_call: .
v_call: TRBV29-1
cdr3_aa: CSVDNGQNIQYF
cdr3_nt: TGCAGCGTTGACAACGGGCAAAACATTCAGTACTTC

j_call: TRBJ2-7
clone_size: medium-sized
d_call: .
v_call: TRBV20-1
cdr3_aa: CSARMTGSYAHEQYF
cdr3_nt: TGCAGTGCTAGAATGACCGGCAGCTATGCCCACGAGCAGTACTTC

j_call: TRBJ2-1
clone_size: many
d_call: .
v_call: TRBV5-1
cdr3_aa: CASAGQQSYNEQFF
cdr3_nt: TGCGCCAGCGCGGGACAACAAAGCTACAATGAGCAGTTCTTC

j_call: TRBJ2-5
clone_size: many
d_call: TRBD2
v_call: TRBV29-1
cdr3_aa: CSVVRREGETQYF
cdr3_nt: TGCAGCGTTGTTCGGCGGGAGGGAGAGACCCAGTACTTC

j_call: TRBJ2-3
clone_size: .
d_call: .
v_call: TRBV6-5
cdr3_aa: CASRPHDIGADTQYF
cdr3_nt: TGTGCCAGCAGACCCCATGACATAGGGGCAGATACGCAGTATTTT

j_call: TRBJ2-3
clone_size: many
d_call: .
v_call: TRBV30
cdr3_aa: CAWSASGATDTQYF
cdr3_nt: TGTGCCTGGAGCGCTAGTGGGGCCACAGATACGCAGTATTTT

j_call: TRBJ2-1
clone_size: many
d_call: TRBD2
v_call: TRBV6-5
cdr3_aa: CASLPSGSGEQFF
cdr3_nt: TGTGCCAGCCTCCCCAGCGGGAGCGGTGAGCAGTTCTTC

j_call: TRBJ2-7
clone_size: many
d_call: .
v_call: TRBV27
cdr3_aa: CASSEGWGRSSYEQYF
cdr3_nt: TGTGCCAGCAGCGAAGGTTGGGGCCGAAGCTCCTACGAGCAGTACTTC

j_call: TRBJ2-4
clone_size: .
d_call: .
v_call: TRBV1
cdr3_aa: CTSSQGLAVAKNIQYF
cdr3_nt: TGCACCAGCAGCCAGGGACTAGCAGTAGCCAAAAACATTCAGTACTTC

j_call: TRBJ2-1
clone_size: many
d_call: .
v_call: TRBV18
cdr3_aa: CASSPPDSLSYNEQFF
cdr3_nt: TGTGCCAGCTCACCGCCCGATTCCCTCTCCTACAATGAGCAGTTCTTC

j_call: TRBJ2-1
clone_size: medium-sized
d_call: .
v_call: TRBV18
cdr3_aa: CASSPWTNEQFF
cdr3_nt: TGTGCCAGCTCACCATGGACCAATGAGCAGTTCTTC

j_call: TRBJ1-1
clone_size: many
d_call: .
v_call: TRBV20-1
cdr3_aa: CSAREGAEAFF
cdr3_nt: TGCAGTGCTAGAGAGGGGGCGGAAGCTTTCTTT

j_call: TRBJ2-3
clone_size: many
d_call: .
v_call: TRBV20-1
cdr3_aa: CSAERTSGRTDTQYF
cdr3_nt: TGCAGTGCTGAACGGACAAGTGGGAGGACAGATACGCAGTATTTT

j_call: TRBJ2-7
clone_size: .
d_call: TRBD2
v_call: TRBV19
cdr3_aa: CASSRTSGIPSYVQYF
cdr3_nt: TGTGCCAGTAGCCGGACTAGCGGGATCCCATCCTACGTGCAGTACTTC

j_call: TRBJ2-1
clone_size: .
d_call: TRBD2
v_call: TRBV24-1
cdr3_aa: CASSVLTSGVGGTEQFF
cdr3_nt: TGTGCCTCCAGTGTTTTAACTAGCGGGGTTGGAGGTACTGAGCAGTTCTTC

j_call: TRBJ2-7
clone_size: many
d_call: .
v_call: TRBV30
cdr3_aa: CAWNSGGPYEQYF
cdr3_nt: TGTGCCTGGAATAGTGGCGGGCCATACGAGCAGTACTTC

j_call: TRBJ2-1
clone_size: many
d_call: .
v_call: TRBV5-1
cdr3_aa: CASSLAVGNEQFF
cdr3_nt: TGCGCCAGCAGCTTGGCCGTGGGCAATGAGCAGTTCTTC

j_call: TRBJ2-1
clone_size: .
d_call: .
v_call: TRBV7-2
cdr3_aa: CARSLGPDSNEQFF
cdr3_nt: TGTGCTCGCAGCTTAGGCCCAGACTCCAATGAGCAGTTCTTC

j_call: TRBJ2-7
clone_size: many
d_call: .
v_call: TRBV6-5
cdr3_aa: CASRLDFPPYEQYF
cdr3_nt: TGTGCCAGCCGCTTGGACTTCCCCCCCTACGAGCAGTACTTC

j_call: TRBJ2-3
clone_size: many
d_call: .
v_call: TRBV9
cdr3_aa: CASSPPGISTDTQYF
cdr3_nt: TGTGCCAGCAGCCCCCCGGGAATTAGCACAGATACGCAGTATTTT

j_call: TRBJ1-2
clone_size: many
d_call: .
v_call: TRBV28
cdr3_aa: CASSYGSNYGYTF
cdr3_nt: TGTGCCAGCAGTTACGGGTCTAATTATGGCTACACCTTC

j_call: TRBJ2-2
clone_size: .
d_call: TRBD2
v_call: TRBV11-2
cdr3_aa: CASSSVRLAGVLANTGELFF
cdr3_nt: TGTGCCAGCAGCTCCGTCCGACTAGCGGGAGTCCTCGCGAACACCGGGGAGCTGTTTTTT

j_call: TRBJ2-1
clone_size: .
d_call: TRBD1
v_call: TRBV5-1
cdr3_aa: CASQGAYYSYNEQFF
cdr3_nt: TGCGCCAGTCAGGGGGCATACTACTCCTACAATGAGCAGTTCTTC